This T cell receptor beta chain was obtained from a study of cytomegalovirus exposure and HLA in healthy donors. Background on the study: As released early, the data held about 85 million unique TCRs from HLA-typed donors. The study's findings and limits: It was approximately 150 TCR beta chains that were listed as cytomegalovirus-associated.

On this clone itself: Its cognate antigen is unknown.

V shed 4 bases and J 1 base; nucleotides not matched to a gene: 6. The CDR3 sequence is 15 residues long. The germline V gene has CDR1 SEHNR and CDR2 FQNEAQ (reference sequence). PCR primers comprised 60 Vbeta and 13 Jbeta primers. Sequenced by immunoSEQ multiplex PCR; TCRdb stores in-frame clones only, minus some. The repertoire has about 110,000 clones, around 73% of them found once; the top ten carry over 7.5%. Sequenced material: PBMCs. This receptor was identified in a man aged 40-50 years in good health and CMV-seronegative. The V gene is TRBV7-9, the J gene TRBJ2-7, with TRBD1 matching over 8 bases. CDR3 DNA sequence: TGTGCCAGCAGCTCCGACAGGGGCGGTTCCTACGAGCAGTACTTC. Protein: CASSSDRGGSYEQYF.